Shown below are 8 T cell receptor beta chains from a single sample sequenced in a study of blood T cell repertoires in COVID-19. TCRdb's table, derived via immunoSEQ multiplex PCR, lists solely in-frame clones and lacks some. Counted here are tens of thousands of clones, roughly 80% occurring once; the ten biggest clones make up 3.5% to 4%. Sample: PBMCs or T cells enriched from blood (not recorded which). Every receptor here comes from a woman aged 40 to 50 with acute COVID-19.

This clone occurred a few times. This chain joins TRBV28 and TRBJ1-5, with D maybe TRBD1 (6 bases). The germline CDR1 and CDR2 sequences are MDHEN and SYDVKM. V was shortened by 10 bases and J by 6 bases, with 19 bases between the two germline ends. CDR3 length: 14 residues. The CDR3, as DNA: TGTGCCACCAATGACCACAGGGTAGGTCAGCCCCAGCATTTT. Translated, it gives CATNDHRVGQPQHF.

V and J are TRBV6-5 and TRBJ2-3, with 9 bases aligning to TRBD2. CDR3 size: 14 residues. Germline lookup yields CDR1 MNHEY and CDR2 SVGAGI. The V gene end was trimmed by 5 bases and the J gene end by 1 base; junction bases not matched to a gene: 1. The CDR3 DNA reads TGTGCCAGCAGTAGACTAGCGGGCACAGATACGCAGTATTTT. This translates into CASSRLAGTDTQYF.

The chain links TRBV5-6 to TRBJ2-1, with a weak D call TRBD1 (6 bases). Trimming cost V 0 bases and J 7 bases, with 20 bases left between them. Germline-derived CDR1 and CDR2 are SGHDT and YYEEEE. The CDR3 runs to 17 residues. CDR3 DNA sequence: TGTGCCAGCAGCTTGGAAGGGGGTCCCTTCGCACGGAATGAGCAGTTCTTC. Protein product: CASSLEGGPFARNEQFF.

The V and J genes are TRBV5-6 and TRBJ2-5; D is possibly TRBD1 (6 bases). This CDR3 spans 13 amino acids. The germline CDR1 and CDR2 sequences are SGHDT and YYEEEE. V shed 3 bases and J shed 1 base, with 7 bases lying between them. CDR3 sequence reads: CASSWDTQETQYF. The DNA for the CDR3 is TGTGCCAGCAGCTGGGACACCCAAGAGACCCAGTACTTC. Supplemented by reference TRBV5-6 and TRBJ2-5, the full variable domain reads DAGVTQSPTHLIKTRGQQVTLRCSPKSGHDTVSWYQQALGQGPQFIFQYYEEEERQRGNFPDRFSGHQFPNYSSELNVNALLLGDSALYLCASSWDTQETQYFGPGTRLLVL.

This chain connects TRBV9 to TRBJ2-2, with 10 positions matching TRBD2. Germline V CDR1 and CDR2: SGDLS, YYNGEE. Losses at the gene ends were 2 bases for V and 4 bases for J; bases not matched to a gene: 8. The CDR3 covers 17 residues. This CDR3 reads CASSVLLAGMATGELFF. DNA of the CDR3: TGTGCCAGCAGCGTCTTACTAGCGGGAATGGCCACCGGGGAGCTGTTTTTT.

The V and J genes are TRBV6-5 and TRBJ2-7, with D hard to call. Per germline, CDR1 MNHEY and CDR2 SVGAGI. Trimming left V 6 bases short and J 0 bases short, with 9 bases between. This CDR3 contains 13 residues. CDR3 nucleotide sequence: TGTGCCAGCAGCGGCCCTAGCTCCTACGAGCAGTACGTC. Translating gives CASSGPSSYEQYV.

This clone appeared a single time. The chain links TRBV14 to TRBJ2-2; D not certain. The V gene lost 1 base and the J gene lost 0 bases, with 6 bases spanning the gap. This CDR3 contains 15 residues. The germline V gene has CDR1 SGHDN and CDR2 FVKESK. The CDR3, as DNA: TGTGCCAGCAGCCAAGGACTGGCGAACACCGGGGAGCTGTTTTTT. Protein: CASSQGLANTGELFF.

The chain couples TRBV18 to TRBJ2-2; 8 bases match TRBD1. CDR3 length equals 16 residues. V lost 4 bases and J lost 3; bases outside the gene matches: 7. The germline gives CDR1 KGHSH, CDR2 LQKENI. For the CDR3, the DNA is TGTGCCAGCTCACGGACAGGGAAGGCCGACACCGGGGAGCTGTTTTTT. Amino acids: CASSRTGKADTGELFF.